This entry lists 11 T cell receptor beta chains sequenced from one sample in a study of blood T cell repertoires in COVID-19 (dated by TCRdb to 2019 to 2021). Libraries were constructed by the immunoSEQ multiplex PCR assay. TCRdb limited this immuneACCESS table to in-frame rearrangements with V and J called. A share of clones is missing; checked studies link under half to unresolved V genes, and the rest is unexplained. For this sample the table gives about 140,000 clones, of which approximately 84% were detected only once. The ten largest clonotypes hold under 5.5% of the sample. Sequencing was carried out using PBMCs or T cells enriched from blood (not recorded which). These receptors were obtained from a man in his forties or fifties with acute COVID-19.

The chain employs TRBV19 and TRBJ1-2, with TRBD1 matching over 7 bases. This CDR3 region has 16 residues. J was trimmed by 2 bases and V by 5 bases; bases with no gene match: 11. Germline CDR1 LNHDA, CDR2 SQIVND (reference sequence). The CDR3 is CASSGYLTGDNYGYTF. CDR3 bases: TGTGCCAGTAGTGGGTACCTTACAGGGGACAACTATGGCTACACCTTC.

This clone was seen once. DNA for the CDR3: TGTGCCAGCAGCATCTGGCAGGGCGCAGATACGCAGTATTTT. Its translation is CASSIWQGADTQYF. V is TRBV11-3 and J is TRBJ2-3, with D maybe TRBD1 (5 bases). Between the trimmed V and J ends, which lost 5 bases and 4 bases, there was a span of 13 bases. The CDR3 runs to 14 residues. The germline gives CDR1 SGHNT, CDR2 YENEEA.

The chain combines TRBV2 with TRBJ1-2, with D unresolved. V was clipped by 5 bases and J by 0 bases, with 4 bases between them. CDR1 and CDR2 (germline): SNHLY, FYNNEI. CDR3 length equals 12 residues. In DNA form, the CDR3 reads TGTGCCAGCAGTCTTTCTAACTATGGCTACACCTTC. It translates to CASSLSNYGYTF.

This clone has a handful of counts. The chain couples TRBV3-1 (or the pseudogene TRBV3-2) to TRBJ2-3; 8 nucleotides agree with TRBD2. The CDR3 runs to 19 residues. Germline V gives CDR1 LGHDT, CDR2 YNNKEL (reference sequence). V dropped 1 base and J dropped 2; count of bases not matched to a gene: 14. The CDR3 DNA reads TGTGCCAGCAGCCAAGGGGTTGGTCTGAGCGGGAGATACACAGATACGCAGTATTTT. The encoded protein is CASSQGVGLSGRYTDTQYF.

This chain links TRBV29-1 with TRBJ2-7; 9 bases are shared with TRBD2. This CDR3 is 13 amino acids long. V shed 6 bases, J shed 4 bases, and the junction held 7 bases outside the gene matches. The germline V gene has CDR1 SQVTM and CDR2 ANQGSEA. CDR3 in amino acids: CSVAGLAFYEQYF. In DNA, the CDR3 is TGCAGCGTAGCAGGACTAGCGTTTTACGAGCAGTACTTC.

This clone has just a few counts. The V call is TRBV6-5, the J call TRBJ1-2; a weak D match, TRBD1 (6 bases). This CDR3 contains 14 residues. CDR1 is MNHEY and CDR2 is SVGAGI in the germline V gene. V lost 5 bases to trimming and J lost 7 bases, with 17 bases between them. Here the CDR3 reads CASSPVQGRGGYTF. The CDR3 DNA reads TGTGCCAGCAGTCCGGTACAGGGCCGCGGTGGCTACACCTTC.

This clone was picked up a small number of times. V usage is TRBV5-4 and J usage is TRBJ2-5; TRBD2 matches 12 bases. J was trimmed by 5 bases and V by 1 base; bases with no gene match: 6. Per the germline V gene, CDR1 is SGHNT and CDR2 is YYREEE (reference sequence). The CDR3 contains 16 residues. The CDR3 sequence: CASSLTSGRSGETQYF. The CDR3 DNA is TGTGCCAGCAGCTTGACTAGCGGGAGGAGTGGGGAGACCCAGTACTTC.

V usage is TRBV18 and J usage is TRBJ2-1; 8 bases map to TRBD1. The V gene end was trimmed by 5 bases and the J gene end by 6 bases; junction bases not matched to a gene: 9. The CDR3 is made up of 15 amino acids. The V gene's germline CDR1 is KGHSH and CDR2 LQKENI. CDR3 bases: TGTGCCAGCTCAGAAAGTTTGGACAGGGTCAATGAGCAGTTCTTC. The encoded protein is CASSESLDRVNEQFF.

This chain links TRBV30 with TRBJ1-2, with 9 bases aligning to TRBD1. Losses at the gene ends were 2 bases for V and 4 bases for J; bases not matched to a gene: 2. Looked up from germline, CDR1 is GTSNPN and CDR2 is SVGIG (reference sequence). The CDR3 loop spans 13 amino acids. In DNA, the CDR3 is TGTGCCTGGAGTCGGGACAGGGTCTATGGCTACACCTTC. Protein sequence: CAWSRDRVYGYTF. Combining the CDR3 with reference TRBV30 and TRBJ1-2 gives the whole variable domain SQTIHQWPATLVQPVGSPLSLECTVEGTSNPNLYWYRQAAGRGLQLLFYSVGIGQISSEVPQNLSASRPQDRQFILSSKKLLLSDSGFYLCAWSRDRVYGYTFGSGTRLTVV.

This chain uses TRBV5-1 with TRBJ1-1, with D possibly TRBD1 on 5 matching bases. The CDR3 covers 13 residues. V lost 0 bases and J 7 bases, leaving 10 bases between the germline ends. Germline V gives CDR1 SGHRS, CDR2 YFSETQ. This CDR3 reads CASSLVGEDEAFF. The CDR3 DNA sequence: TGCGCCAGCAGCTTGGTAGGGGAGGATGAAGCTTTCTTT.

The chain links TRBV5-1 to TRBJ1-4; 10 bases are a match to TRBD1. CDR3 length equals 16 residues. Trimming at V came to 6 bases and at J to 5 bases, leaving 10 bases not matched to a gene. Per germline, CDR1 SGHRS and CDR2 YFSETQ. The DNA for the CDR3 is TGCGCCAGCACCACCTCTCCGGGACAGGGGAATGAAAAACTGTTTTTT. It is translated as CASTTSPGQGNEKLFF. Using reference TRBV5-1 and TRBJ1-4 for the parts outside the CDR3, the full variable domain is KAGVTQTPRYLIKTRGQQVTLSCSPISGHRSVSWYQQTPGQGLQFLFEYFSETQRNKGNFPGRFSGRQFSNSRSEMNVSTLELGDSALYLCASTTSPGQGNEKLFFGSGTQLSVL.